This T cell receptor (beta chain) was sequenced during a study of blood T cell dynamics during melanoma immunotherapy. Background on the study: Patients with metastatic melanoma got pembrolizumab or nivolumab-ipilimumab as first-line care. Findings of the study overall: It remained unknown if the driving T cell clones were melanoma-specific.

Sample time point: week 3, after first cycle of checkpoint inhibitor. Patients with prior systemic cancer treatment, concomitant immunosuppressants, or other active malignancies were excluded. A fixed DNA input of roughly 0.35 ug was used per bulk PBMC sample. Measured with immunoSEQ multiplex PCR; TCRdb has only the in-frame clones, and not every one. This sample has approximately 10,000 clones, with about nine tenths found just once. About this clone: Antigen specificity is unknown.

Looked up from germline, CDR1 is SEHNR and CDR2 is FQNEAQ (reference sequence). The CDR3 totals 16 residues. The ends were cut back, 3 bases at V and 3 bases at J, with 15 bases in the middle. The receptor comes from a human donor with melanoma. Sequencing was performed on blood, taken from a patient treated with checkpoint blockade. The V call is TRBV7-9, the J call TRBJ1-5; D remains ambiguous. CDR3 in DNA: TGTGCCAGCAGCTTTGGGCTAGGACCGACCAATCAGCCCCAGCATTTT. It translates to CASSFGLGPTNQPQHF.